The rows below give T cell receptor beta chains drawn from one sample of a study of cytomegalovirus exposure and HLA in healthy donors. Data came from immunoSEQ multiplex PCR; TCRdb stores just in-frame clones and leaves some out. The sample table includes roughly 35,000 clones. Sequenced material: PBMCs. The receptors originated from a woman aged 40 to 50 in good health and CMV-seropositive. CDR3s include the opening cysteine and the closing phenylalanine or tryptophan. The order of the fields is J gene, V gene, CDR3 protein.

j_gene: TRBJ2-7; v_gene: TRBV5-1; CDR3aa: CASSLAPYEQYF
j_gene: TRBJ2-7; v_gene: TRBV2; CDR3aa: CASSGGRLAGHYGEQYF
j_gene: TRBJ1-2; v_gene: TRBV18; CDR3aa: CASSPPGSSTNYGYTF
j_gene: TRBJ2-7; v_gene: TRBV11-2; CDR3aa: CVFFKEETAYEQYF
j_gene: TRBJ1-2; v_gene: TRBV5-4; CDR3aa: CASSPPGQDNYGYTF
j_gene: TRBJ2-3; v_gene: TRBV11-2; CDR3aa: CASSLDFPSGIMSDTQYF
j_gene: TRBJ2-7; v_gene: TRBV5-4; CDR3aa: CASSLVSGGRGSEQYF
j_gene: TRBJ2-3; v_gene: TRBV30; CDR3aa: CAWTSGSTDTQYF
j_gene: TRBJ2-5; v_gene: TRBV18; CDR3aa: CASSPILGLAGIQETQYF
j_gene: TRBJ1-1; v_gene: TRBV9; CDR3aa: CASSVGQGAGTEAFF
j_gene: TRBJ1-2; v_gene: TRBV9; CDR3aa: CASSVAGGRGGYTF
j_gene: TRBJ2-2; v_gene: TRBV6-1; CDR3aa: CASRGSGRAGELFF
j_gene: TRBJ1-2; v_gene: TRBV5-1; CDR3aa: CASSTAGTGGYTF
j_gene: TRBJ2-7; v_gene: TRBV9; CDR3aa: CASSVGGTPYEQYF
j_gene: TRBJ1-3; v_gene: TRBV4-3; CDR3aa: CASSSQIGGTTGNTIYF
j_gene: TRBJ2-7; v_gene: TRBV13; CDR3aa: CASSSRLRGSYEQYF
j_gene: TRBJ2-7; v_gene: TRBV29-1; CDR3aa: CSVERYLAGEVYEQYF
j_gene: TRBJ2-3; v_gene: TRBV4-1; CDR3aa: CASSQEGDITDTQYF
j_gene: TRBJ2-7; v_gene: TRBV21-1; CDR3aa: CASSKALSSPGKRERYEQYF
j_gene: TRBJ2-1; v_gene: TRBV5-1; CDR3aa: CASSSTSGNNEQFF
j_gene: TRBJ1-1; v_gene: TRBV6-5; CDR3aa: CASSYSGRAFF
j_gene: TRBJ1-5; v_gene: TRBV6-6; CDR3aa: CASSPGWVNQPQHF
j_gene: TRBJ1-1; v_gene: TRBV5-1; CDR3aa: CASSRGQGAITEAFF
j_gene: TRBJ2-1; v_gene: TRBV29-1; CDR3aa: CSVQGAESSYNEQFF
j_gene: TRBJ1-5; v_gene: TRBV2; CDR3aa: CASSDWADNQPQHF
j_gene: TRBJ1-2; v_gene: TRBV7-2; CDR3aa: CASSLRVRGANYGYTF
j_gene: TRBJ2-5; v_gene: TRBV5-1; CDR3aa: CASSTEAAGGETQYF
j_gene: TRBJ2-3; v_gene: TRBV12-5; CDR3aa: CASGLISGRGSTDTQYF
j_gene: TRBJ2-7; v_gene: TRBV9; CDR3aa: CASSPGAVSYEQYF
j_gene: TRBJ1-1; v_gene: TRBV30; CDR3aa: CAWRSLLGGAAEAFF
j_gene: TRBJ2-2; v_gene: TRBV27; CDR3aa: CASSLSGTGAVTGELFF
j_gene: TRBJ2-3; v_gene: TRBV9; CDR3aa: CASSALDSTSTDTQYF
j_gene: TRBJ2-7; v_gene: TRBV9; CDR3aa: CASSAGGAVSYEQYF
j_gene: TRBJ1-1; v_gene: TRBV2; CDR3aa: CASTGAGTEAFF
j_gene: TRBJ2-7; v_gene: TRBV5-1; CDR3aa: CASRPQIAEVYEQYF
j_gene: TRBJ2-3; v_gene: TRBV7-9; CDR3aa: CASSLALAETDTQYF
j_gene: TRBJ2-3; v_gene: TRBV7-2; CDR3aa: CASSLVGTSADTQYF
j_gene: TRBJ1-4; v_gene: TRBV23-1; CDR3aa: CASSQSLGTGRDEKLFF
j_gene: TRBJ2-5; v_gene: TRBV28; CDR3aa: CASSSGQGAMYQETQYF
j_gene: TRBJ2-7; v_gene: TRBV11-3; CDR3aa: CASSSTGTGHEQYF
j_gene: TRBJ2-5; v_gene: TRBV5-6; CDR3aa: CASSLAFSAQYF
j_gene: TRBJ2-7; v_gene: TRBV29-1; CDR3aa: CSVGERIGGYEQYF
j_gene: TRBJ1-1; v_gene: TRBV4-2; CDR3aa: CASSQDAGGLNTEAFF
j_gene: TRBJ2-7; v_gene: TRBV5-6; CDR3aa: CASSFDVRTSGAYEQYF
j_gene: TRBJ1-1; v_gene: TRBV9; CDR3aa: CASSFEGGGPEAFF
j_gene: TRBJ2-7; v_gene: TRBV18; CDR3aa: CASSRHPLGAGLLYEQYF
j_gene: TRBJ1-2; v_gene: TRBV25-1; CDR3aa: CASSTSTASNYGYTF
j_gene: TRBJ2-7; v_gene: TRBV7-6; CDR3aa: CASSLAAAGGVEQYF
j_gene: TRBJ2-2; v_gene: TRBV7-9; CDR3aa: CASSPPGQLTGELFF
j_gene: TRBJ1-2; v_gene: TRBV5-6; CDR3aa: CASSSTGTNYGYTF
j_gene: TRBJ2-5; v_gene: TRBV9; CDR3aa: CASSAFGQRQETQYF
j_gene: TRBJ2-1; v_gene: TRBV5-4; CDR3aa: CASRFSGGEQFF
j_gene: TRBJ1-1; v_gene: TRBV6-5; CDR3aa: CASSYSPDMNTEAFF